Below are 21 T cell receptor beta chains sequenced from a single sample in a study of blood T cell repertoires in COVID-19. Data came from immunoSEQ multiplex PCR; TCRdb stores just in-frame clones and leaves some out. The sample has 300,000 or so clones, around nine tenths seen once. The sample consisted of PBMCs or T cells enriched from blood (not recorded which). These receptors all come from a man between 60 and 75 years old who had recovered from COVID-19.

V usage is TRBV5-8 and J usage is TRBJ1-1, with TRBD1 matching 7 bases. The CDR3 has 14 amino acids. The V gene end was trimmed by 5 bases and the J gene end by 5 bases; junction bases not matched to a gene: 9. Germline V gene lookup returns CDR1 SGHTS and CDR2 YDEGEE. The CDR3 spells CASRPGTVRTEAFF. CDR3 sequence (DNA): TGTGCCAGCAGGCCTGGGACAGTCCGAACTGAAGCTTTCTTT.

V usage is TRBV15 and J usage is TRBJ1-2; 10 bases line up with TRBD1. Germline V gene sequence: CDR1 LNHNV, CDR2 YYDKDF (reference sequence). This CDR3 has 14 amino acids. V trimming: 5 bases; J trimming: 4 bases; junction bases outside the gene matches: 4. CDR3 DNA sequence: TGTGCCACCAGCGATCGGGACAGGGGCTATGGCTACACCTTC. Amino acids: CATSDRDRGYGYTF. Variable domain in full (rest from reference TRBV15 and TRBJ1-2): DAMVIQNPRYQVTQFGKPVTLSCSQTLNHNVMYWYQQKSSQAPKLLFHYYDKDFNNEADTPDNFQSRRPNTSFCFLDIRSPGLGDTAMYLCATSDRDRGYGYTFGSGTRLTVV.

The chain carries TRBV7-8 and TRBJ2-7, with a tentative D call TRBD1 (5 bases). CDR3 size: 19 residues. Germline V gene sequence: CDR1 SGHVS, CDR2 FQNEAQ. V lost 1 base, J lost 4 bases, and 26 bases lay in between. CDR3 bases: TGTGCCAGCAGCTTAGGGATCCACCCCTCGCAGGGATGGCTATACGAGCAGTACTTC. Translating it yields CASSLGIHPSQGWLYEQYF. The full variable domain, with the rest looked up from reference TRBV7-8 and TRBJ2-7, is GAGVSQSPRYKVAKRGQDVALRCDPISGHVSLFWYQQALGQGPEFLTYFQNEAQLDKSGLPSDRFFAERPEGSVSTLKIQRTQQEDSAVYLCASSLGIHPSQGWLYEQYFGPGTRLTVT.

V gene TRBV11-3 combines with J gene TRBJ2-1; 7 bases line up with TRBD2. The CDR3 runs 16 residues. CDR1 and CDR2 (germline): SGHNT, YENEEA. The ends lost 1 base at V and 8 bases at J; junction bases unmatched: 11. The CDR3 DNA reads TGTGCCAGCAGCTTAGGTCGAGCGGGGAGGGAACATGAGCAGTTCTTC. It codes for CASSLGRAGREHEQFF.

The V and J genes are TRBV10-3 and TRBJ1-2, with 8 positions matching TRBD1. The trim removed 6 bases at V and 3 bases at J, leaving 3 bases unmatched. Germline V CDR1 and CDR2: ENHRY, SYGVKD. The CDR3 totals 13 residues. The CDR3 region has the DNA TGTGCCATCAGGCAACAGGGGGACTATGGCTACACCTTC. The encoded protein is CAIRQQGDYGYTF.

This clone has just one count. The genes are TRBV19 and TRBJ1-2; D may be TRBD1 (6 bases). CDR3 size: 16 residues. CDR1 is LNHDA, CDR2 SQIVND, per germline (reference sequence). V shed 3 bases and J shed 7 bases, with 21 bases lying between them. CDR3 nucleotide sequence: TGTGCCAGTAGTATTTTCGCAACCTCAGCAGGGGTTGGCTACACCTTC. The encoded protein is CASSIFATSAGVGYTF.

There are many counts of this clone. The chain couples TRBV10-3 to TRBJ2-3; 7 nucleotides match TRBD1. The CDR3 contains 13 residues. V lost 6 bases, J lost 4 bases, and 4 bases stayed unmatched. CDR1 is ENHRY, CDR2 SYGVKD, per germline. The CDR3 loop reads CAIRSQGADTQYF. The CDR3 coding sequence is TGTGCCATCAGATCTCAGGGGGCAGATACGCAGTATTTT.

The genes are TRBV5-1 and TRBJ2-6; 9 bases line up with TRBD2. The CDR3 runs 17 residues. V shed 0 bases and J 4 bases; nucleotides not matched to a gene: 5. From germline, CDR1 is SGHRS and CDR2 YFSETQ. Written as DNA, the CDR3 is TGCGCCAGCAGCTTGGCTCTAGCGGGATCCGGGGCCAACGTCCTGACTTTC. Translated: CASSLALAGSGANVLTF.

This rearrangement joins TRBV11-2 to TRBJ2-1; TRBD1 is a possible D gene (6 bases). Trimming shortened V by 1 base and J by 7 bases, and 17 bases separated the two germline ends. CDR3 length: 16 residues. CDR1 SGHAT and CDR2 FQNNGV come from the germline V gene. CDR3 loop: CASSLVFPPRGNEQFF. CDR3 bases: TGTGCCAGCAGCTTAGTCTTTCCCCCAAGGGGGAATGAGCAGTTCTTC.

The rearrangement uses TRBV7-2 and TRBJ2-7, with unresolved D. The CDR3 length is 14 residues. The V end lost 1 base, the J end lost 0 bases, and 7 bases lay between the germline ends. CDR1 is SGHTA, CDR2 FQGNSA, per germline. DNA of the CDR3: TGTGCCAGCAGCTTAGTGGCACCCTCCTACGAGCAGTACTTC. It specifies CASSLVAPSYEQYF.

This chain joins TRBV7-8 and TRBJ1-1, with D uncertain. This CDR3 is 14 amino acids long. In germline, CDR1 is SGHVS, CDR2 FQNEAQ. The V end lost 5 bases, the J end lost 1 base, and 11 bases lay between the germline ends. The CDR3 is CASSQTPGNTEAFF. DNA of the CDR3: TGTGCCAGCAGCCAGACTCCGGGGAACACTGAAGCTTTCTTT.

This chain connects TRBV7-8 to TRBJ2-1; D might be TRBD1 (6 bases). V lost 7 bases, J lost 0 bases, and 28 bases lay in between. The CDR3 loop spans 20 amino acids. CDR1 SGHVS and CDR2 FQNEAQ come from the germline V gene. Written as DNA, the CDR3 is TGTGCCAGCACGCTCCGGTGGGACAACACAAAACCCCCCTCCTACAATGAGCAGTTCTTC. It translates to CASTLRWDNTKPPSYNEQFF.

CDR3 sequence: CASRTSGGETQYF. CDR3 nucleotides: TGTGCCAGCAGGACCAGCGGGGGAGAGACCCAGTACTTC. The chain uses TRBV6-5 and TRBJ2-5; 8 nucleotides agree with TRBD2. This CDR3 region has 13 residues. Germline V CDR1 and CDR2: MNHEY, SVGAGI. Unmatched junction bases numbered 4, after V lost 6 bases and J lost 4 bases.

The CDR3 reads CASSLDLQGAFLTGELFF. The CDR3 bases are TGTGCCAGCAGCTTAGATCTGCAGGGGGCGTTTTTAACCGGGGAGCTGTTTTTT. J is TRBJ2-2 and V is TRBV11-3, with 8 bases identical to TRBD1. In germline, CDR1 is SGHNT, CDR2 YENEEA. J lost 5 bases, V lost 0 bases, and 11 bases had no gene match. The CDR3 length is 18 residues.

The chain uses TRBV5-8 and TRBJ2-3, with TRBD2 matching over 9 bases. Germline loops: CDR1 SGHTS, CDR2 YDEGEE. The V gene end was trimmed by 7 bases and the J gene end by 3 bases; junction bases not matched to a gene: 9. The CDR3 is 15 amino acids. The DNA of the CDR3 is TGTGCCAGCGCTACCGGCGGGAGGGGGACAGATACGCAGTATTTT. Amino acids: CASATGGRGTDTQYF.

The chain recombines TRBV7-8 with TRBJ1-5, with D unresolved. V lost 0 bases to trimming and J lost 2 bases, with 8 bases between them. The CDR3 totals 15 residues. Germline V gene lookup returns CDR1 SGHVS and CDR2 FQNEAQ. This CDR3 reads CASSLAAGGNQPQHF. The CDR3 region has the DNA TGTGCCAGCAGCTTAGCGGCGGGTGGCAATCAGCCCCAGCATTTT.

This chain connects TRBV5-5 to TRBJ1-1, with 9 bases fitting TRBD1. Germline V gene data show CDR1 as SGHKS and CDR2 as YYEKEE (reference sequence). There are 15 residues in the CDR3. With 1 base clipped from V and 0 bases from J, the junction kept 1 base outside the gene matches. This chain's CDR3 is CASSLWDRVNTEAFF. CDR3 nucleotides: TGTGCCAGCAGCTTGTGGGACAGGGTGAACACTGAAGCTTTCTTT.

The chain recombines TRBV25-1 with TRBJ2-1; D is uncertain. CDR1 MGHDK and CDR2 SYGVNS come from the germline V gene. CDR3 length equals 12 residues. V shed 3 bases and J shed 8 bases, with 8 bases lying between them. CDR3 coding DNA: TGTGCCAGCAGTGACCCACTCCATGAGCAGTTCTTC. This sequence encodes CASSDPLHEQFF.

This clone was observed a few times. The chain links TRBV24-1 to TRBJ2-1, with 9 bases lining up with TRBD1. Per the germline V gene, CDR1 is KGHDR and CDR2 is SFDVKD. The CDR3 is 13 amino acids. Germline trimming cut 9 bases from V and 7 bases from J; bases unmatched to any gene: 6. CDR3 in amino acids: CATLGQGGNEQFF. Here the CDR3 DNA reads TGTGCCACCCTGGGACAGGGCGGTAATGAGCAGTTCTTC.

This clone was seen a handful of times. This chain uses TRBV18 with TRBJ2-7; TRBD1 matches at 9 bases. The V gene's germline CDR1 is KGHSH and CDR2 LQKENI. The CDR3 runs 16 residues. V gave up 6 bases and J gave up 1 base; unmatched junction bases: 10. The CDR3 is CASSRKGQGFSYEQYF. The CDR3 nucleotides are TGTGCCAGCTCCCGAAAGGGACAGGGCTTTTCCTACGAGCAGTACTTC.

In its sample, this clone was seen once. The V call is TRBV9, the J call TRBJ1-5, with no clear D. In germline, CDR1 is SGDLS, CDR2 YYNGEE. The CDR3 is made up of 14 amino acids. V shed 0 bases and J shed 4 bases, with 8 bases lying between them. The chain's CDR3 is CASSVGGRNQPQHF. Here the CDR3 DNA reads TGTGCCAGCAGCGTAGGTGGCAGAAATCAGCCCCAGCATTTT.